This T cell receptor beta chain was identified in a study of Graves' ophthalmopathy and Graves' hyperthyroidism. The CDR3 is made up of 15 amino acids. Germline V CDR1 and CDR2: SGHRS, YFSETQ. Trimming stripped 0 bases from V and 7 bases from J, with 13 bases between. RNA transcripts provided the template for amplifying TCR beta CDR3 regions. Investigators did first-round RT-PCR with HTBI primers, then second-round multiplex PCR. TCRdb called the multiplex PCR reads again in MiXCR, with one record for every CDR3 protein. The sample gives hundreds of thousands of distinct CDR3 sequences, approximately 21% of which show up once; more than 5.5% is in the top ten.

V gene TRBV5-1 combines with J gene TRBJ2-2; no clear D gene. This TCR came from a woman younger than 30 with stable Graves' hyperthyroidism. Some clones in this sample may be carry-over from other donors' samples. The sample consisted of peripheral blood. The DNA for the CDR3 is TGCGCCAGCAGCTTGGGGCCGAACGAACGCGGGGAGCTGTTTTTT. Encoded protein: CASSLGPNERGELFF.